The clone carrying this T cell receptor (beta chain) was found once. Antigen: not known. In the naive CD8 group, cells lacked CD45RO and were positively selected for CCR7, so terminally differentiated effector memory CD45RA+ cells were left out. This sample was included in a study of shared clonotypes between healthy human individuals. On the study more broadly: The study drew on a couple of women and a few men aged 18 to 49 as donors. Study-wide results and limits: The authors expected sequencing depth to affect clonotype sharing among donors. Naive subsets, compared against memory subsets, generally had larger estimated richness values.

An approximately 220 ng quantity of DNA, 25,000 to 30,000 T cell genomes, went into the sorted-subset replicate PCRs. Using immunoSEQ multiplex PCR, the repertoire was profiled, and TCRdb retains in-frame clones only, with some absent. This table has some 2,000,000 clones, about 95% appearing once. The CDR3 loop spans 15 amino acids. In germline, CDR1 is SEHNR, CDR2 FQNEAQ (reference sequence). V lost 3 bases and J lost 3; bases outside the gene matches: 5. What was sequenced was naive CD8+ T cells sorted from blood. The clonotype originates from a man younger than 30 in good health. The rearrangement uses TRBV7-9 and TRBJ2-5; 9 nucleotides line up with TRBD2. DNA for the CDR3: TGTGCCAGCAGCTTTTTGATAGCGGGAGAAGAGACCCAGTACTTC. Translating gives CASSFLIAGEETQYF.